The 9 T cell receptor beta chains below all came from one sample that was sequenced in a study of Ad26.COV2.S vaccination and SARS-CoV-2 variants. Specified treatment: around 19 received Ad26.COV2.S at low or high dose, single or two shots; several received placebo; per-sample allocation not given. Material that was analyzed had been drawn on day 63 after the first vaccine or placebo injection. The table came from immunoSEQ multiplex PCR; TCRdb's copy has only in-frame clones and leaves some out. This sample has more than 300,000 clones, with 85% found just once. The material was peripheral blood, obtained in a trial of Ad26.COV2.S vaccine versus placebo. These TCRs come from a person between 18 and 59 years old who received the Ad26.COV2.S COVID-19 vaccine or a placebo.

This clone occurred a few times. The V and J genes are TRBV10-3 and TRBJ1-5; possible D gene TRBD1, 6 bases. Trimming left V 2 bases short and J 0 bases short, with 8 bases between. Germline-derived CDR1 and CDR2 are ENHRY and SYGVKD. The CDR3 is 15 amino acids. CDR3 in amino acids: CAISEGTYSNQPQHF. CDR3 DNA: TGTGCCATCAGTGAGGGGACATATAGCAATCAGCCCCAGCATTTT.

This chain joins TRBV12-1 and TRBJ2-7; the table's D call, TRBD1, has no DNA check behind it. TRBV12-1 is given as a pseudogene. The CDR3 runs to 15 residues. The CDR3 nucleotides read TGTGCCAGCAGCTTTAGCAGGGGGAGCTCCTACGAGCAGTACTTC. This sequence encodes CASSFSRGSSYEQYF.

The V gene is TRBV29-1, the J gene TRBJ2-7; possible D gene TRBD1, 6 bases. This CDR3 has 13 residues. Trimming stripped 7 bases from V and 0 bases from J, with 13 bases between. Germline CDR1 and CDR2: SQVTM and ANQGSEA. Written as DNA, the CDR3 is TGCAGCGGACGGACAGTAGACTCCTACGAGCAGTACTTC. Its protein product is CSGRTVDSYEQYF.

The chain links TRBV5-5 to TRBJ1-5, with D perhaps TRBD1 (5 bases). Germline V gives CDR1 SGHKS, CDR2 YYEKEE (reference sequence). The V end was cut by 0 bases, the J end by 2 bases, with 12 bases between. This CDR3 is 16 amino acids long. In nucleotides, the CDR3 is TGTGCCAGCAGCTTGGAAGGAAGGGGAGGCAATCAGCCCCAGCATTTT. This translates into CASSLEGRGGNQPQHF.

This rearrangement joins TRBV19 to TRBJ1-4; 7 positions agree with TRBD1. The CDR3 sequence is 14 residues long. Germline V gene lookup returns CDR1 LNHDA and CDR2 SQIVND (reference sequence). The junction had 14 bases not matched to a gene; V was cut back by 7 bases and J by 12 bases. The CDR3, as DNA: TGTGCCAGTACGGGGAGGGGGCCCATCGGGGAACTGTTTTTT. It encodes CASTGRGPIGELFF.

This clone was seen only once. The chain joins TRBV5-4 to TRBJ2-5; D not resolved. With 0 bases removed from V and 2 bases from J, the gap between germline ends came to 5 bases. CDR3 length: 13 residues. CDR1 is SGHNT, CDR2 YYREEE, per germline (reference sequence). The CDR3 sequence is CASSLDSQETQYF. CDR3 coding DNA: TGTGCCAGCAGCTTGGACTCACAAGAGACCCAGTACTTC.

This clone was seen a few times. The CDR3 DNA follows: TGTGCCAGCAGCTGGAATGGAGGGTATGGCTACACCTTC. This gives the protein CASSWNGGYGYTF. The chain employs TRBV7-9 and TRBJ1-2; D remains ambiguous. The CDR3 is made up of 13 amino acids. Germline V gene sequence: CDR1 SEHNR, CDR2 FQNEAQ (reference sequence). V lost 4 bases to trimming and J lost 5 bases, with 11 bases between them.

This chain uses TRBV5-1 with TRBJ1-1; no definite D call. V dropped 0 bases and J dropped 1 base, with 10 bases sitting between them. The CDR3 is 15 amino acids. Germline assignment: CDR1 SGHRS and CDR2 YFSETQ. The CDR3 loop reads CASSLGPLGNTEAFF. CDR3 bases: TGCGCCAGCAGCTTGGGTCCCTTGGGGAACACTGAAGCTTTCTTT.

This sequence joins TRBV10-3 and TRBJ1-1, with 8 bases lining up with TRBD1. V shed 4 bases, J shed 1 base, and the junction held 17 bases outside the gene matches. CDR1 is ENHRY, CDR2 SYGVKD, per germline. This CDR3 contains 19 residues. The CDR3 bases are TGTGCCATCAGTGCTCCAAAATTGACCCCCGGGACAGGGAACACTGAAGCTTTCTTT. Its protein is CAISAPKLTPGTGNTEAFF.